These T cell receptor beta chains were read from a single sample in a study of blood T cell repertoires in COVID-19. Profiled with immunoSEQ multiplex PCR; TCRdb holds only in-frame clones, not every one. The sample has 200,000 to 300,000 clones; about 82% are singletons. The sample comprised peripheral blood. These receptors all come from a woman aged 55-69 years with active or convalescent COVID-19. CDR3s include the opening cysteine and the closing phenylalanine or tryptophan. The D gene is left open where the match is weak. Clone size appears in some rows only: once, few, many, or a class for an expanded clone.

D gene	V gene	clone size	J gene	CDR3 protein	CDR3 DNA
TRBD1	TRBV29-1	once	TRBJ1-4	CSVEEGQGNEKLFF	TGCAGCGTTGAAGAGGGACAGGGGAATGAAAAACTGTTTTTT
.	TRBV6-5	.	TRBJ1-5	CASSYGIGGDQPQHF	TGTGCCAGCAGTTACGGGATTGGAGGGGATCAGCCCCAGCATTTT
.	TRBV7-6	.	TRBJ2-2	CASTLGLAGAFTGELFF	TGTGCCAGCACCTTAGGTCTTGCGGGGGCCTTCACCGGGGAGCTGTTTTTT
.	TRBV6-5	.	TRBJ1-1	CASRGDLRRNTEAFF	TGTGCCAGCAGAGGGGATCTCCGCAGGAACACTGAAGCTTTCTTT
TRBD2	TRBV6-6	.	TRBJ2-7	CASSRFRDKGLADAYEQYF	TGTGCCAGCAGTCGTTTTCGGGACAAGGGACTAGCTGACGCCTACGAGCAGTACTTC
.	TRBV2	once	TRBJ1-6	CASSTQGTSRSSPLHF	TGTGCCAGCTCAACGCAGGGGACAAGCCGCTCTTCACCCCTCCACTTT
.	TRBV5-5	.	TRBJ1-5	CASSSRGGLGQPQHF	TGTGCCAGCAGCTCTCGGGGGGGCCTTGGACAGCCCCAGCATTTT
TRBD2	TRBV3-1/TRBV3-2	.	TRBJ2-3	CASSQDRTSEDTQYF	TGTGCCAGCAGCCAAGATCGTACTAGCGAAGATACGCAGTATTTT
TRBD2	TRBV15	.	TRBJ2-3	CATSSRRASGSGDTQYF	TGTGCCACCAGCAGCCGAAGAGCTAGCGGGAGTGGAGATACGCAGTATTTT
.	TRBV18	.	TRBJ2-4	CASSPPDGGSRIQYF	TGTGCCAGCTCACCACCCGACGGGGGAAGTCGCATTCAGTACTTC
TRBD2	TRBV18	.	TRBJ2-5	CASSPRTSGGGETQYF	TGTGCCAGCTCACCCCGAACTAGCGGGGGGGGAGAGACCCAGTACTTC